This TCR beta chain derives from a study of cytomegalovirus exposure and HLA in healthy donors. Whole-study results and caveats: TCR beta V- and J-gene trimming was later associated with a missense DCLRE1C variant. A later analysis reportedly found fewer N-insertions in an Asian-associated ancestry cluster than the approximately 670-donor mean. Most likely, a cluster of highly shared sequence variants arose as a sequencing artifact.

The PCR used 60 Vbeta and 13 Jbeta primers. The data were produced by immunoSEQ multiplex PCR, yet TCRdb's version contains in-frame clones alone and is incomplete. Among 140,000 or so clones listed, over 60% were seen once. The germline CDR1 and CDR2 sequences are LGHNA and YNFKEQ. The V gene end was trimmed by 0 bases and the J gene end by 9 bases; junction bases not matched to a gene: 8. The CDR3 sequence is 16 residues long. Regarding this clone: What it binds is not known.

This sequence originates from a woman aged 25-40 years in good health and CMV-seronegative. The sample comprised PBMCs. The rearrangement uses TRBV4-2 and TRBJ1-6, with 7 bases lining up with TRBD1. The CDR3 loop is CASSQEVDRRTSPLHF. The DNA of the CDR3 is TGTGCCAGCAGCCAAGAGGTGGACAGGCGTACTTCACCCCTCCACTTT.